This T cell receptor (beta chain) was captured by sequencing in a study of neoadjuvant nivolumab and ipilimumab in lung cancer. The wider study: Patients got nivolumab 3 mg/kg on days 1, 15 and 29; combination added ipilimumab 1 mg/kg day 1. Study-level points and caveats: Pretherapy blood TCR richness correlated positively with resected tumor richness.

V was cut by 5 bases and J by 3 bases, with 10 bases left in between. This CDR3 has 13 amino acids. The germline V gene encodes CDR1 SEHNR and CDR2 FQNEAQ (reference sequence). In regard to this clone: Its target is unknown.

Sequencing was performed with immunoSEQ multiplex PCR; in TCRdb, only in-frame clones are kept and a portion is missing. This sample has 4,500 to 5,000 clones; around 80% occur once, and the top ten carry roughly 3.3%. The sequences come from normal lung tissue adjacent to the tumor, collected after neoadjuvant nivolumab, alone or with ipilimumab, at or shortly before surgery. The rearrangement joins TRBV7-9 to TRBJ1-2, with D possibly matching TRBD1 (5 bases). This TCR was sampled from an adult with non-small cell lung cancer. Some clones in this sample may be carry-over from other donors' samples. CDR3 residues: CASSGQGDYGYTF. The CDR3 bases are TGTGCCAGCAGCGGGCAGGGAGACTATGGCTACACCTTC.